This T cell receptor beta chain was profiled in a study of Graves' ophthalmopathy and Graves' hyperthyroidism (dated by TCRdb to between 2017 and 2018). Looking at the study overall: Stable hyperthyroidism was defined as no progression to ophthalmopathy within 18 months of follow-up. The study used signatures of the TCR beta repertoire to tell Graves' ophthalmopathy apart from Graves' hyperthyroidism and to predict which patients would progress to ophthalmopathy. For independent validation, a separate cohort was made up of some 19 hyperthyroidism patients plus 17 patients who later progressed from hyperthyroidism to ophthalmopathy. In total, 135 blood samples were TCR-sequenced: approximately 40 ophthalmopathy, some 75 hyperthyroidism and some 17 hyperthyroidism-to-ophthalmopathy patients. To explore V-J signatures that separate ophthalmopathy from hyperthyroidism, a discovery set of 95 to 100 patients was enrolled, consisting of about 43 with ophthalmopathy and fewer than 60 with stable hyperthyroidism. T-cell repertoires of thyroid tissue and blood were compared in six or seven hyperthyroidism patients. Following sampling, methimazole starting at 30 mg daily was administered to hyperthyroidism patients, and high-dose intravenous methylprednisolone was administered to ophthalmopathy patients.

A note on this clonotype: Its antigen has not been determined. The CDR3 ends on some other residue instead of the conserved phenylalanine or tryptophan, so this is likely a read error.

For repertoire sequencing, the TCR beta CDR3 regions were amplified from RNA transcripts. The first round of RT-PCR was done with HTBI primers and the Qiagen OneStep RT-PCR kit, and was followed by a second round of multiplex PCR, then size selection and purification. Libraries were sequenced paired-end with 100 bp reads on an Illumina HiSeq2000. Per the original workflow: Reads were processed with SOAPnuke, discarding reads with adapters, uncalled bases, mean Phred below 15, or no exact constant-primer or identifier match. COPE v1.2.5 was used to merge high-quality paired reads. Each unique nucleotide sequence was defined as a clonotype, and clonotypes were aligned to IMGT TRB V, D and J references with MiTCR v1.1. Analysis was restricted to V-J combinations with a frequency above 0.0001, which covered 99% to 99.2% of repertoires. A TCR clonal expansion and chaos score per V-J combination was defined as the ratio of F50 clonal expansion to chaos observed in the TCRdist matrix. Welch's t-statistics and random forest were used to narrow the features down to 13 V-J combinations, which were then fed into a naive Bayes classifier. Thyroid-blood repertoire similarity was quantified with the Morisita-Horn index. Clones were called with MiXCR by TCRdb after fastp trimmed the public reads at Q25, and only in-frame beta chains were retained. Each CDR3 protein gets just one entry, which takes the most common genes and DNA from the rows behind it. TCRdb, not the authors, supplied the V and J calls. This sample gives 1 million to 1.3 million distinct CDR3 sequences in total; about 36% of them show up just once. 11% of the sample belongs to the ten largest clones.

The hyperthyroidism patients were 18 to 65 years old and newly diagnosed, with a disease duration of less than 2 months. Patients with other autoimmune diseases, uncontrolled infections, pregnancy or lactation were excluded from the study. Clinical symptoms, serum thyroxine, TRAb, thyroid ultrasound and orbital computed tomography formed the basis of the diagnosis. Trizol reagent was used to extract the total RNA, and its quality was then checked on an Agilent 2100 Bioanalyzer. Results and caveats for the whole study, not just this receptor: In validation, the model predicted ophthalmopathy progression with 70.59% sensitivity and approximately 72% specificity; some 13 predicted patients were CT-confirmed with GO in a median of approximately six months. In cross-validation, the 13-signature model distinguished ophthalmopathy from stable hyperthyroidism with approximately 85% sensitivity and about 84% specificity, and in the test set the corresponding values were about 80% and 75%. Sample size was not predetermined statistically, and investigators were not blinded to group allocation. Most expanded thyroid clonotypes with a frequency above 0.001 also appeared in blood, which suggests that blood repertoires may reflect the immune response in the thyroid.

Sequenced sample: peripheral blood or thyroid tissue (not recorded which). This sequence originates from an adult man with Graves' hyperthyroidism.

At the DNA level, the sequence is TGCAGTGCTATCCCAATCCTGGGCCAGGGGGCCCACGAGCAGTACTCC. Its protein product is CSAIPILGQGAHEQYS. The chain joins TRBV20-1 to TRBJ2-7; 8 of the junction bases match TRBD1. Based on the germline V gene (reference sequence), the CDR1 and CDR2 sequences are DFQATT and SNEGSKA. The V end gives up 4 bases and the J end 5 bases, leaving 16 bases in the junction not matched to a gene. The CDR3 is 16 amino acids in total, end residues counted. The read is trimmed to its CDR3 DNA, 48 bases read in frame from base 1.